This T cell receptor beta chain was recovered during a study of patients and donors after allogeneic stem cell transplantation. The CDR3 totals 13 residues. Trimming cost V 7 bases and J 0 bases, with 11 bases left between them. Looked up from germline, CDR1 is SGHRS and CDR2 is YFSETQ. In TCRdb, the RT-PCR reads were re-called with MiXCR into one record per CDR3 protein. This table holds under 200,000 distinct CDR3 sequences, roughly 31% found once. This clonotype was observed a handful of times. The sequence was obtained from a human donor who was either an allogeneic HSCT recipient or a stem cell or donor lymphocyte infusion donor (not recorded which). It is not recorded whose cells these are; they may come from a transplant donor. Sequenced material: blood, either unsorted or a sorted T cell fraction (not recorded which). The chain couples TRBV5-1 to TRBJ2-7; perhaps TRBD2 as D (5 bases). The CDR3 nucleotides are TGCGCCAGCGCGACGGGGAACTCCTACGAGCAGTACTTC. Encoded protein: CASATGNSYEQYF.